A single sample is the source of the 18 T cell receptor beta chains below, sequenced in a study of T-cell memory formation after mild COVID-19. One entry per CDR3 protein results from TCRdb running MiXCR on the 5' RACE reads. The sample consists of 530,000 or so distinct CDR3 sequences, about 18% of them appearing once. The source material was PBMCs or a T cell subset sorted from them (not recorded which). These TCRs come from an adult woman who had mild COVID-19 (a few samples of this study predate the infection). Cell type and time point are not known.

The chain has TRBV5-1 and TRBJ1-1, with TRBD1 identical over 8 bases. Germline CDR1 is SGHRS and CDR2 is YFSETQ. CDR3 length: 15 residues. After removal of 0 bases from V and 4 bases from J, the junction contained 5 bases not matched to a gene. The CDR3 here is CASSLVSGGSTEAFF. Here the CDR3 DNA reads TGCGCCAGCAGCTTGGTTTCAGGGGGCTCCACTGAAGCTTTCTTT.

The chain joins TRBV7-9 to TRBJ2-3, with 8 bases aligning to TRBD1. There are 16 residues in the CDR3. The germline CDR1 and CDR2 sequences are SEHNR and FQNEAQ (reference sequence). The junction had 8 bases not matched to a gene; V was cut back by 5 bases and J by 1 base. The CDR3 region is CASSHKQGEGTDTQYF. Here the CDR3 DNA reads TGTGCCAGCAGCCATAAACAGGGGGAGGGCACAGATACGCAGTATTTT. Full variable domain (remainder filled in from reference TRBV7-9 and TRBJ2-3): DTGVSQNPRHKITKRGQNVTFRCDPISEHNRLYWYRQTLGQGPEFLTYFQNEAQLEKSRLLSDRFSAERPKGSFSTLEIQRTEQGDSAMYLCASSHKQGEGTDTQYFGPGTRLTVL.

This clonotype appeared a few times. The V and J genes are TRBV2 and TRBJ1-5; no definite D call. The germline V gene encodes CDR1 SNHLY and CDR2 FYNNEI. V lost 5 bases, J lost 3 bases, and 8 bases lay in between. This CDR3 is built from 13 residues. The CDR3: CASSRNLNQPQHF. The CDR3 DNA sequence: TGTGCCAGCAGTAGGAACCTCAATCAGCCCCAGCATTTT. The full variable domain, in which reference TRBV2 and TRBJ1-5 provide the parts outside the CDR3, is EPEVTQTPSHQVTQMGQEVILRCVPISNHLYFYWYRQILGQKVEFLVSFYNNEISEKSEIFDDQFSVERPDGSNFTLKIRSTKLEDSAMYFCASSRNLNQPQHFGDGTRLSIL.

The rearrangement uses TRBV4-1 and TRBJ1-1; D may be TRBD1 (5 bases). This CDR3 has 14 amino acids. The germline gives CDR1 MGHRA, CDR2 YSYEKL. V gave up 0 bases and J gave up 8 bases, with 13 bases separating them. CDR3 residues: CASSQEGARAEAFF. In DNA, the CDR3 is TGCGCCAGCAGCCAAGAAGGCGCCAGGGCAGAAGCTTTCTTT.

At least ten counts were recorded for this clonotype. This chain connects TRBV29-1 to TRBJ2-1; no definite D call. This CDR3 has 14 amino acids. Trimming pared 6 bases from V and 4 bases from J, leaving 16 bases between. The V gene's germline CDR1 is SQVTM and CDR2 ANQGSEA. The CDR3 here is CSVTASTLYNEQFF. The CDR3 coding sequence is TGCAGCGTGACGGCTAGTACCCTTTACAATGAGCAGTTCTTC.

This clonotype appeared many times. The chain employs TRBV12-3 or TRBV12-4 and TRBJ2-3; D is possibly TRBD2 (6 bases). V was cut by 8 bases and J by 4 bases, with 13 bases left in between. The CDR3 totals 13 residues. CDR3 nucleotide sequence: TGTGCCAGCTCACTGGCGGGGTCAGATACGCAGTATTTT. It specifies CASSLAGSDTQYF.

This sequence joins TRBV6-2 or TRBV6-3 and TRBJ2-5; D gene uncertain. This CDR3 has 13 amino acids. CDR1 is MNHEY and CDR2 is SVGEGT in the germline V gene. Trimming cost V 2 bases and J 5 bases, with 9 bases left between them. The CDR3 DNA is TGTGCCAGCAGTTACGAAATTGGGGAGACCCAGTACTTC. This sequence encodes CASSYEIGETQYF.

There are many counts of this clonotype. The chain links TRBV7-6 to TRBJ2-7, with D maybe TRBD1 (6 bases). The V gene's germline CDR1 is SGHVS and CDR2 FNYEAQ. Trimming shortened V by 2 bases and J by 4 bases, and 12 bases separated the two germline ends. This CDR3 comprises 14 residues. This CDR3 reads CASSLSDRSYEQYF. DNA for the CDR3: TGTGCCAGCAGCTTAAGCGACAGGAGTTACGAGCAGTACTTC.

The V and J genes are TRBV9 and TRBJ2-2; 7 bases match TRBD2. The J segment lost 1 base and the V segment lost 4 bases, leaving 7 bases of the junction unmatched. CDR1 and CDR2 from the germline V gene are SGDLS and YYNGEE. This CDR3 has 16 residues. CDR3 sequence reads: CASSLRGGGNTGELFF. The CDR3 DNA sequence: TGTGCCAGCAGCCTACGGGGCGGGGGGAACACCGGGGAGCTGTTTTTT.

About this clonotype itself: Just one base apart from a much larger clone, this may be a read error. The chain couples TRBV5-1 to TRBJ2-3; 9 bases align to TRBD2. The germline V gene has CDR1 SGHRS and CDR2 YFSETQ. The CDR3 has 15 amino acids. The CDR3 region has the DNA TGCGCCAGCAGCTTGTGGCGGGGGGGCACAGATTCGCAGTATTTT. Its translation is CASSLWRGGTDSQYF.

This clonotype was seen only a few times. The chain has TRBV2 and TRBJ2-5, with TRBD2 matching 9 bases. This CDR3 is 12 amino acids long. The germline CDR1 and CDR2 sequences are SNHLY and FYNNEI. V lost 8 bases, J lost 3 bases, and 1 base stayed unmatched. CDR3 protein: CASRLAEETQYF. In nucleotides, the CDR3 is TGTGCCAGCCGACTAGCGGAAGAGACCCAGTACTTC.

The chain combines TRBV5-1 with TRBJ2-3; perhaps TRBD1 as D (5 bases). CDR1 and CDR2 (germline): SGHRS, YFSETQ. Trimming left V 2 bases short and J 6 bases short, with 16 bases between. CDR3 length equals 15 residues. CDR3 loop: CASSLIREGTDTQYF. CDR3 in DNA: TGCGCCAGCAGCTTAATCAGGGAAGGTACGGATACGCAGTATTTT.

This clonotype appeared a few times. V and J are TRBV4-1 and TRBJ2-2; D unresolved. There are 14 residues in the CDR3. Trimming cost V 0 bases and J 13 bases, with 15 bases left between them. Germline V gives CDR1 MGHRA, CDR2 YSYEKL. CDR3 residues: CASSQDLRGVGLFF. The CDR3 DNA reads TGCGCCAGCAGCCAAGACCTTCGTGGGGTAGGGCTGTTTTTT.

This clonotype was seen a few times. The chain combines TRBV5-1 with TRBJ2-7, with D perhaps matching TRBD1 (6 bases). The V end lost 5 bases, the J end lost 1 base, and 10 bases lay between the germline ends. Per the germline V gene, CDR1 is SGHRS and CDR2 is YFSETQ. The CDR3 runs to 13 residues. The chain's CDR3 is CASRVDSSYEQYF. The CDR3 DNA reads as TGCGCCAGCAGGGTGGACAGTTCCTACGAGCAGTACTTC.

This clonotype was observed a handful of times. The chain joins TRBV7-2 to TRBJ2-7, with D tentatively TRBD1 (7 bases). The CDR3 runs 14 residues. The V end was cut by 4 bases, the J end by 3 bases, with 13 bases between. CDR1 SGHTA and CDR2 FQGNSA come from the germline V gene. The CDR3: CASSSIQGGYEQYF. The CDR3 DNA is TGTGCCAGCAGCTCCATCCAGGGGGGCTACGAGCAGTACTTC.

This clonotype appeared a few times. The chain uses TRBV29-1 and TRBJ2-1; 7 bases fit TRBD2. Trimming removed 4 bases from V and 1 base from J; junction bases left unmatched: 4. The length of the CDR3 is 14 residues. Germline V gene sequence: CDR1 SQVTM, CDR2 ANQGSEA. The CDR3 coding sequence is TGCAGCGTTGCGTGGGAGGGTTCCTACAATGAGCAGTTCTTC. The encoded protein is CSVAWEGSYNEQFF.

This clonotype has a handful of counts. The chain is built from TRBV5-1 and TRBJ1-1, with TRBD1 matching 7 bases. CDR1 is SGHRS, CDR2 YFSETQ, per germline. This CDR3 spans 16 amino acids. V was clipped by 3 bases and J by 1 base; unmatched bases: 9. The CDR3 loop is CASSYTTGAANTEAFF. The CDR3 region has the DNA TGCGCCAGCAGCTATACCACAGGGGCGGCGAACACTGAAGCTTTCTTT.

This clonotype was seen a handful of times. CDR3: CASSFSESEQFF. The CDR3 bases are TGCGCCAGCAGCTTTAGCGAGTCTGAGCAGTTCTTC. The rearrangement joins TRBV5-1 to TRBJ2-1, with a weak D call TRBD2 (5 bases). Trimming shortened V by 2 bases and J by 9 bases, and 9 bases separated the two germline ends. This CDR3 is built from 12 residues. Germline V gene data show CDR1 as SGHRS and CDR2 as YFSETQ.